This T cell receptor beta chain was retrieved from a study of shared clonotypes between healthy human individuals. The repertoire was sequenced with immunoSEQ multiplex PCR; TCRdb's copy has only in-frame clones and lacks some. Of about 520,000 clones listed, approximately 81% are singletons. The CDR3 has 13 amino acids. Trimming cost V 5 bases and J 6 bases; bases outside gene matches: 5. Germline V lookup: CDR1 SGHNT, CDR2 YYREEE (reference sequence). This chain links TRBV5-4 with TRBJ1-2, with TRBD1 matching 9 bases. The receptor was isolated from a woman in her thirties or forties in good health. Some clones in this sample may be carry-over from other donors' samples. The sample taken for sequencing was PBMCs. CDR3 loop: CASSLQGADGYTF. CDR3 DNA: TGTGCCAGCAGTTTACAGGGGGCGGATGGCTACACCTTC.